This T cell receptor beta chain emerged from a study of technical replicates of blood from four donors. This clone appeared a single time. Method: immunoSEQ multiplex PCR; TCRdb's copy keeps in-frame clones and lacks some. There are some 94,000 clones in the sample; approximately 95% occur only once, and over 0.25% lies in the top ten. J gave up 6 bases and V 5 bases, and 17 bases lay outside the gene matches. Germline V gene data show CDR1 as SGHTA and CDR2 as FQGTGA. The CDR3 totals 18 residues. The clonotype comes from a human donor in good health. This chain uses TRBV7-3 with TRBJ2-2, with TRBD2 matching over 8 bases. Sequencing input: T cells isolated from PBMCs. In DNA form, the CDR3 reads TGTGCCAGCAGCCTCCCCGGGACTAGAGGATTAGAGGCCGGGGAGCTGTTTTTT. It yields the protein CASSLPGTRGLEAGELFF.